The clone carrying this T cell receptor (beta chain) was recorded many times. The antigen is undetermined. The data were obtained in a study of Graves' ophthalmopathy and Graves' hyperthyroidism. Findings and caveats of the study: Thyroid clonotypes that were expanded above 0.001 frequency mostly also appeared in blood. Distinction of ophthalmopathy from stable hyperthyroidism by a 13-signature model reached roughly 85% sensitivity and roughly 78% specificity.

Amplifying from RNA transcripts, the study obtained TCR beta CDR3 regions. The authors performed first-round RT-PCR with HTBI primers and then a second-round multiplex PCR. MiXCR, applied by TCRdb to the multiplex PCR reads, yields one record per CDR3 protein. The data show fewer than 650,000 distinct CDR3 sequences, roughly 20% seen once. No progression to ophthalmopathy over 18 months defined stable hyperthyroidism. The germline V gene encodes CDR1 SGHAT and CDR2 FQNNGV. The CDR3 length is 17 residues. V was trimmed by 0 bases and J by 1 base, leaving 12 bases between them. The sample taken for sequencing was peripheral blood. The sequence was obtained from a woman between 18 and 29 years old with stable Graves' hyperthyroidism. Some clones in this sample may be carry-over from other donors' samples. V gene TRBV11-2 combines with J gene TRBJ2-2, with D unresolved. The CDR3 region is CASSLELGPMNTGELFF. CDR3 bases: TGTGCCAGCAGCTTAGAACTGGGTCCGATGAACACCGGGGAGCTGTTTTTT. The full variable domain, with the rest looked up from reference TRBV11-2 and TRBJ2-2, is EAGVAQSPRYKIIEKRQSVAFWCNPISGHATLYWYQQILGQGPKLLIQFQNNGVVDDSQLPKDRFSAERLKGVDSTLKIQPAKLEDSAVYLCASSLELGPMNTGELFFGEGSRLTVL.